Below, 9 T cell receptor beta chains from the same sample are listed, as sequenced in a study of cytomegalovirus exposure and HLA in healthy donors. This PCR relied on a set of 60 Vbeta primers and 13 Jbeta primers. TCRdb's table, derived via immunoSEQ multiplex PCR, lists solely in-frame clones and lacks some. The sample contains a few hundred thousand clones, roughly 80% of which appear only once. Sequenced material: PBMCs. The receptor set was obtained from a girl under 10 years old in good health and CMV-seronegative.

The chain couples TRBV28 to TRBJ2-1; 8 bases line up with TRBD2. From germline, CDR1 is MDHEN and CDR2 SYDVKM. The V segment lost 9 bases and the J segment 5 bases; nucleotides outside the gene matches: 6. There are 13 residues in the CDR3. CDR3 sequence: CASRPAGDNEQFF. In DNA form, the CDR3 reads TGTGCCAGTCGACCAGCGGGGGACAATGAGCAGTTCTTC.

The V call is TRBV19, the J call TRBJ2-7, with 12 bases identical to TRBD2. The CDR3 contains 15 residues. The germline V gene has CDR1 LNHDA and CDR2 SQIVND (reference sequence). Trimming cost V 5 bases and J 2 bases; bases outside gene matches: 4. CDR3 region: CASSPGTSGPYEQYF. The CDR3 DNA reads TGTGCCAGTAGTCCCGGGACTAGCGGGCCCTACGAGCAGTACTTC.

The rearrangement links TRBV19 to TRBJ1-2, with 10 bases that match TRBD1. The CDR3 loop spans 15 amino acids. Germline V lookup: CDR1 LNHDA, CDR2 SQIVND (reference sequence). V lost 3 bases and J lost 8; bases outside the gene matches: 9. Here the CDR3 reads CASSIVLGQGVGYTF. CDR3 DNA: TGTGCCAGTAGTATTGTTCTCGGACAGGGGGTAGGCTACACCTTC. The full variable domain, its missing parts supplied by reference TRBV19 and TRBJ1-2, is DGGITQSPKYLFRKEGQNVTLSCEQNLNHDAMYWYRQDPGQGLRLIYYSQIVNDFQKGDIAEGYSVSREKKESFPLTVTSAQKNPTAFYLCASSIVLGQGVGYTFGSGTRLTVV.

The V gene is TRBV9, the J gene TRBJ1-5, with D possibly being TRBD1 (6 bases). The CDR3 is made up of 14 amino acids. Trimming shortened V by 5 bases and J by 7 bases, and 16 bases separated the two germline ends. Germline assignment: CDR1 SGDLS and CDR2 YYNGEE. This CDR3 reads CASSKGGVGQPQHF. CDR3 DNA sequence: TGTGCCAGCAGTAAAGGGGGGGTGGGGCAGCCCCAGCATTTT.

The J gene is TRBJ2-7, the V gene TRBV15; TRBD1 agrees at 10 bases. Trimming removed 1 base from V and 4 bases from J; junction bases left unmatched: 1. Germline CDR1 and CDR2: LNHNV and YYDKDF (reference sequence). This CDR3 has 14 residues. CDR3 nucleotide sequence: TGTGCCACCAGCAGAGGACAGGGGGCTTACGAGCAGTACTTC. Translated, it gives CATSRGQGAYEQYF.

This clone was seen more than once but under ten times. V is TRBV6-1 and J is TRBJ1-1, with 8 bases matching TRBD1. J gave up 1 base and V 6 bases, and 4 bases lay outside the gene matches. The CDR3 length is 14 residues. Germline assignment: CDR1 MNHNS and CDR2 SASEGT. CDR3 residues: CASSEGQENTEAFF. The CDR3 DNA is TGTGCCAGCAGCGAGGGACAGGAGAACACTGAAGCTTTCTTT.

The chain couples TRBV4-1 to TRBJ2-2; 12 positions match TRBD2. Trimming removed 3 bases from V and 6 bases from J; junction bases left unmatched: 17. CDR1 and CDR2 (germline): MGHRA, YSYEKL. This CDR3 is built from 20 residues. The CDR3 bases are TGCGCCAGCAGCCAGGAGGGCCAGACTAGCGGGGGTCATGGGGCCGGGGAGCTGTTTTTT. The encoded protein is CASSQEGQTSGGHGAGELFF.

The chain is built from TRBV21-1 and TRBJ1-1. TRBV21-1 is listed as a pseudogene. CDR3 length equals 16 residues. DNA of the CDR3: TGTGCCAGCAGCAAAGGCCGCCGGGAAGGAAACACTGAAGCTTTCTTT. Translation: CASSKGRREGNTEAFF.

The chain is built from TRBV9 and TRBJ2-1; 13 bases map to TRBD2. The germline CDR1 and CDR2 sequences are SGDLS and YYNGEE. This CDR3 is built from 15 residues. J lost 7 bases, V lost 4 bases, and 5 bases had no gene match. CDR3 protein: CASSQLAGGENEQFF. Here the CDR3 DNA reads TGTGCCAGCAGCCAACTAGCGGGGGGGGAAAATGAGCAGTTCTTC. The variable domain in full, with the rest retrieved from reference TRBV9 and TRBJ2-1, is DSGVTQTPKHLITATGQRVTLRCSPRSGDLSVYWYQQSLDQGLQFLIQYYNGEERAKGNILERFSAQQFPDLHSELNLSSLELGDSALYFCASSQLAGGENEQFFGPGTRLTVL.